Each of the 19 T cell receptor beta chains below was sequenced from the same sample in a study of CXCR3-negative and CXCR3-positive naive CD8 T cells. The authors made the TRB cDNA libraries by 5' RACE using UMI labels. TCRdb reprocessed the 5' RACE reads, with one entry per CDR3 protein and no DNA. Its table records some 140,000 distinct CDR3 sequences. Whole-study results and caveats: CXCR3-expressing naive cells carried TRB CDR3s more hydrophobic than those of CXCR3-negative naive cells.

No antigen is known for these receptors. Material for sequencing was naive CXCR3+ CD8+ T cells from blood. The subset: CD45RO-CCR7+CD27+CD95- naive CD8+ T cells expressing CXCR3 (TNR3+). These receptors were collected from a human donor in good health. Some clones in this sample may be carry-over from other donors' samples.

The chain is built from TRBV19 and TRBJ1-1; TCRdb's D gene call, TRBD1, goes unchecked for lack of DNA. The V gene's germline CDR1 is LNHDA and CDR2 SQIVND (reference sequence). The CDR3 runs 14 residues. CDR3 amino acids: CASSIDVRVTEAFF.

The chain couples TRBV28 to TRBJ2-5; checking the TCRdb D call of TRBD2 is not possible without DNA. The CDR3 covers 17 residues. Germline V gene sequence: CDR1 MDHEN, CDR2 SYDVKM. The CDR3 loop reads CASSRHPATNITQTQYF.

V usage is TRBV4-1 and J usage is TRBJ1-5; TCRdb's D gene call, TRBD1, goes unchecked for lack of DNA. CDR1 MGHRA and CDR2 YSYEKL come from the germline V gene. The CDR3 is 16 residues long. The CDR3 loop is CASSQAPDRADQPQHF.

This sequence joins TRBV6-6 and TRBJ2-5; TCRdb proposes TRBD1, but this gene call is untestable without DNA. The CDR3 is 11 amino acids. Germline V gene data show CDR1 as MNHNY and CDR2 as SVGAGI (reference sequence). The CDR3 loop is CASGGQETQYF.

J is TRBJ1-1 and V is TRBV7-9. Germline CDR1 and CDR2: SEHNR and FQNEAQ (reference sequence). The CDR3 loop spans 14 amino acids. CDR3 sequence: CASSWPKHPTEAFF.

The chain uses TRBV6-2 or TRBV6-3 and TRBJ2-2; no DNA is available, so the TRBD1 call from TCRdb remains unchecked. The CDR3 totals 13 residues. Per the germline V gene, CDR1 is MNHEY and CDR2 is SVGEGT. This CDR3 is CASSWGATGELFF.

This chain uses TRBV4-3 with TRBJ1-5; the D call from TCRdb, TRBD1, cannot be confirmed without DNA. CDR1 and CDR2 (germline): LGHNA, YSLEER. There are 16 residues in the CDR3. CDR3 residues: CASSQDRQGSNQPQHF.

J is TRBJ2-7 and V is TRBV27; the TCRdb D gene call, TRBD1, has no DNA to confirm it. The CDR3 loop spans 14 amino acids. Germline lookup yields CDR1 MNHEY and CDR2 SMNVEV (reference sequence). The CDR3: CASSLWAGGYEQYF.

V gene TRBV28 combines with J gene TRBJ2-7; TCRdb selects TRBD2, and the lack of DNA leaves this call unchecked. This CDR3 has 16 residues. Germline loops: CDR1 MDHEN, CDR2 SYDVKM. This CDR3 reads CASSRGLAGDWNEQYF.

J is TRBJ2-7 and V is TRBV12-3 or TRBV12-4; the D call of TRBD1 rests on TCRdb alone, since no DNA is present to check it. This CDR3 region has 16 residues. The CDR3 sequence: CASSRQGALISYEQYF.

This chain joins TRBV6-2 or TRBV6-3 and TRBJ2-7; TCRdb outputs TRBD2, but without DNA this stays unchecked. Germline values: CDR1 MNHEY, CDR2 SVGEGT. The CDR3 sequence is 14 residues long. CDR3: CASSYGGNSYEQYF.

The chain joins TRBV29-1 to TRBJ1-1. This CDR3 is built from 11 residues. CDR1 and CDR2 (germline): SQVTM, ANQGSEA. This chain's CDR3 is CSVGEYTEAFF.

J is TRBJ2-1 and V is TRBV6-6; the TRBD1 assignment by TCRdb is unverifiable without DNA. Germline CDR1 MNHNY, CDR2 SVGAGI (reference sequence). This CDR3 is built from 14 residues. This CDR3 reads CASSPQDAGNEQFF.

The V call is TRBV10-1, the J call TRBJ1-2; TCRdb's D call, TRBD1, is unchecked because there is no DNA. The CDR3 runs to 13 residues. The V gene's germline CDR1 is WNHNN and CDR2 SYGVQD (reference sequence). The CDR3 sequence is CASRGGRNYGYTF.

The chain links TRBV19 to TRBJ2-5; TCRdb gives TRBD2 as the D gene, but with no DNA this cannot be confirmed. In germline, CDR1 is LNHDA, CDR2 SQIVND (reference sequence). The CDR3 spans 18 residues. The CDR3 reads CASSITGLAGEGGETQYF.

This chain joins TRBV5-1 and TRBJ2-1; TCRdb reports TRBD1, a call that lacks DNA to check it against. The CDR3 is made up of 14 amino acids. CDR1 is SGHRS and CDR2 is YFSETQ in the germline V gene. CDR3 amino acids: CASSLGWGAFEQFF.

V is TRBV14 and J is TRBJ2-3. Looked up from germline, CDR1 is SGHDN and CDR2 is FVKESK. The CDR3 consists of 13 residues. This chain's CDR3 is CASSPPVRDTQYF.

V and J are TRBV20-1 and TRBJ2-1; the D call of TRBD1 rests on TCRdb alone, since no DNA is present to check it. The CDR3 covers 14 residues. Looked up from germline, CDR1 is DFQATT and CDR2 is SNEGSKA (reference sequence). This CDR3 is CSASPGQGYNEQFF.

The rearrangement links TRBV4-1 to TRBJ1-5; checking the TCRdb D call of TRBD1 is not possible without DNA. The CDR3 sequence is 16 residues long. CDR1 and CDR2 (germline): MGHRA, YSYEKL. The CDR3 region is CASSQWGLGENQPQHF.